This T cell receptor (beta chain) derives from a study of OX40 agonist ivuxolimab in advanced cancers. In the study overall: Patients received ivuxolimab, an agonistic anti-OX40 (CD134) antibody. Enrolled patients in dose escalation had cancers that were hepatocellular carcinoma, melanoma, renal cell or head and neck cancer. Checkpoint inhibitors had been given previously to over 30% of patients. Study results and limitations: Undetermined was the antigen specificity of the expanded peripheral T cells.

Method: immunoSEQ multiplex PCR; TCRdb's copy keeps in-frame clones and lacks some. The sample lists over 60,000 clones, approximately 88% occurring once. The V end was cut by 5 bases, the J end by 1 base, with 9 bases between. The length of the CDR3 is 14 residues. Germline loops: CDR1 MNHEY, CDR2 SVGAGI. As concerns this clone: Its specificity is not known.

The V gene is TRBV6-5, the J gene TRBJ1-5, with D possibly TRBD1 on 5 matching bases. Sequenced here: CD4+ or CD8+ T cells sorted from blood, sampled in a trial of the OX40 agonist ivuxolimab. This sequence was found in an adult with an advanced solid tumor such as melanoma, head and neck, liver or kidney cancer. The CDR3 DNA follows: TGTGCCAGCAGTGCCGACAGCAGCAATCAGCCCCAGCATTTT. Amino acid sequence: CASSADSSNQPQHF.